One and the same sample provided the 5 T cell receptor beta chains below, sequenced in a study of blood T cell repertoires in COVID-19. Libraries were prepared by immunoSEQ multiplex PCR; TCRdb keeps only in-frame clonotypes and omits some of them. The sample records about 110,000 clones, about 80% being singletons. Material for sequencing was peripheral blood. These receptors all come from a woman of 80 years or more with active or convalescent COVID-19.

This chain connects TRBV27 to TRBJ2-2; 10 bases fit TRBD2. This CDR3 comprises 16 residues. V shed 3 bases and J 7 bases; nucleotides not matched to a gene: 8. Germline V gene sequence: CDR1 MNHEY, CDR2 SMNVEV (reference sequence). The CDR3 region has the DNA TGTGCCAGCAGTTTCAAGAGCGGGAGGGCCTTCGGGGAGCTGTTTTTT. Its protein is CASSFKSGRAFGELFF.

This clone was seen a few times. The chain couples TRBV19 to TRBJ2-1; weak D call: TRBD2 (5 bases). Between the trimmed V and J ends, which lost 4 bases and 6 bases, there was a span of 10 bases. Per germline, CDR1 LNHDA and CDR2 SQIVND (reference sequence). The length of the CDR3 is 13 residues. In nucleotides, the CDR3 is TGTGCCAGTAGTACGGAGGTGGGCAATGAGCAGTTCTTC. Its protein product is CASSTEVGNEQFF.

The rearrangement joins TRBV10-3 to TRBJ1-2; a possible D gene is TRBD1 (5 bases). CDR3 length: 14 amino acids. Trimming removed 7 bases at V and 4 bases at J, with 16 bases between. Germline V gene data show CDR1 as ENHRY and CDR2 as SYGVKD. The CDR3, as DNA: TGTGCCATCAACGCCCGGGGGGAGGGCTATGGCTACACCTTC. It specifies CAINARGEGYGYTF.

CDR3: CASSSGGTSGRTQYF. CDR3 in DNA: TGTGCCAGCAGCTCGGGCGGGACTAGCGGACGTACGCAGTATTTT. This chain links TRBV7-6 with TRBJ2-3; 11 bases line up with TRBD2. V lost 4 bases and J lost 8; bases outside the gene matches: 8. The CDR3 consists of 15 residues. The germline V gene has CDR1 SGHVS and CDR2 FNYEAQ.

CDR3: CASSLGGTSEETQYF. CDR3 bases: TGTGCCAGCAGCTTGGGGGGGACTAGCGAAGAGACCCAGTACTTC. The chain employs TRBV7-6 and TRBJ2-5; 10 bases match TRBD2. The germline V gene has CDR1 SGHVS and CDR2 FNYEAQ. V shed 3 bases and J 3 bases; nucleotides not matched to a gene: 4. The CDR3 spans 15 residues.